This entry describes one TCR beta chain. Its antigen is not known. The data were taken from a study of graft-versus-host responses after intestinal transplantation. Background on the study: Isolated intestinal, liver-intestinal, or multivisceral transplants had been given to the recipients. The study gave all recipients anti-thymocyte globulin induction, then tacrolimus and steroids for about 3 years. Study conclusions and caveats: Elevated graft-versus-host to host-versus-graft clonal ratios in allografts were recorded for patients with graft-donor T cell macrochimerism.

Sequenced by immunoSEQ multiplex PCR; TCRdb stores in-frame clones only, minus some. The data show approximately 110,000 clones, with around nine tenths seen just once and 0.2% to 0.25% held by the top ten. The specimen was unstimulated CD4+ T cells sorted from spleen or lymph node cells, collected before transplant. The clonotype comes from a human donor who was the organ donor for an intestinal transplant.

This chain's CDR3 is CARSTGTSGSRYEQYF. CDR3 coding DNA: TGTGCCAGAAGCACCGGGACTAGCGGGAGTAGGTACGAGCAGTACTTC. The gene calls are TRBV5-3 and TRBJ2-7, with 14 bases aligning to TRBD2. TRBV5-3 is marked as an open reading frame, function uncertain. The CDR3 consists of 16 residues. V was clipped by 4 bases and J by 4 bases; unmatched bases: 7.